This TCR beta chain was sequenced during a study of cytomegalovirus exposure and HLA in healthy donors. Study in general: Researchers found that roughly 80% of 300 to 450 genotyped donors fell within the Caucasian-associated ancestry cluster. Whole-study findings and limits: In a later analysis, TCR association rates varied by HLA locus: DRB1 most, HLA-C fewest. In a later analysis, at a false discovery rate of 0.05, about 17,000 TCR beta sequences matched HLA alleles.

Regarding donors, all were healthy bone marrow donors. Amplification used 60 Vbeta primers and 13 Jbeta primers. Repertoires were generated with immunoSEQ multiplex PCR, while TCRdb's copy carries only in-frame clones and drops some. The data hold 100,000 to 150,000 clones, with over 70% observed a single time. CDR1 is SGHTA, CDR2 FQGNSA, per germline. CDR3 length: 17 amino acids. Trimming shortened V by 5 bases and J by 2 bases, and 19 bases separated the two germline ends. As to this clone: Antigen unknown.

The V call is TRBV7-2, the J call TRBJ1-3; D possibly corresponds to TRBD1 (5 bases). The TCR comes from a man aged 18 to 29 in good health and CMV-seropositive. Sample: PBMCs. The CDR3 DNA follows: TGTGCCAGCAGCCCACCCTTCAGGGCAGTCACTGGAAACACCATATATTTT. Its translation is CASSPPFRAVTGNTIYF.